This entry concerns a single TCR beta chain. What it recognizes is unknown. A much bigger clone sits one base away, suggesting this may be a read error. The CDR3 ends on some other residue instead of the conserved phenylalanine or tryptophan, so this is likely a read error. TCRbeta libraries were built with three rounds of nested PCR, modified from ARM-PCR. TCRdb recomputed calls from the multiplex PCR reads with MiXCR, one row per CDR3 protein. The sample holds fewer than 120,000 distinct CDR3 sequences, about 87% seen once. This sample's RNA came from whole unsorted tissue. This record comes from a study of tumor and adjacent non-tumor tissue in lung cancer. Overall study: On average, productive TCRbeta reads reached roughly 4 million per sample. Study-wide results and limits: Tumor repertoires had a smaller top 100 clone share than normal lung.

V lost 6 bases to trimming and J lost 12 bases, with 12 bases between them. CDR1 and CDR2 from the germline V gene are SGHAT and FQNNGV. The CDR3 spans 12 residues. The V call is TRBV11-2, the J call TRBJ1-6; possible D gene TRBD1, 5 bases. Material: lung tumor tissue. The receptor's source is a man between 65 and 85 years old with non-small cell lung cancer. CDR3 nucleotide sequence: TGTGCCAGCAGTTCATCAGGGAAACCCCTCCACTCT. This translates into CASSSSGKPLHS.